This TCR beta chain was sequenced during a study of blood T cell repertoires in COVID-19. About the research overall: Researchers got acute and convalescent COVID-19 samples from the United States, Italy and Spain.

The length of the CDR3 is 14 residues. Trimming took 2 bases from V and 3 from J; bases not matched to a gene: 2. Germline CDR1 MGHDK, CDR2 SYGVNS. Here immunoSEQ multiplex PCR was the method, and the copy in TCRdb shows in-frame clones only, minus some. Of roughly 100,000 clones listed, more than 70% are singletons. This TCR came from an elderly woman in a cohort sampled during active COVID-19. This sequence joins TRBV25-1 and TRBJ1-2; 8 bases line up with TRBD1. The sample comprised peripheral blood. CDR3 protein: CASSEQGADYGYTF. The CDR3 coding sequence is TGTGCCAGCAGTGAACAGGGGGCAGACTATGGCTACACCTTC.